Listed below are T cell receptor beta chains from one sample, sequenced in a study of blood T cell repertoires in COVID-19. This table comes from immunoSEQ multiplex PCR, and its TCRdb copy is limited to in-frame clones, with some not included. The sample lists roughly 290,000 clones; roughly 85% were seen once. The sequencing sample was made of PBMCs or T cells enriched from blood (not recorded which). These receptors all stem from a middle-aged woman who had recovered from COVID-19. Each CDR3 is given with its conserved first and last residue. A D gene is named only where the DNA matches it firmly. Only part of the rows carry a size: once, few, many, or a class if the clone is expanded.

J gene,CDR3 length,clone size,V gene,D gene,CDR3 protein,CDR3 DNA
TRBJ1-3,14,-,TRBV27,TRBD1,CASRSTGVRNTIYF,TGTGCCAGCAGGAGCACAGGGGTTCGAAACACCATATATTTT
TRBJ1-4,17,-,TRBV28,TRBD1,CASSSSGQGISNEKLFF,TGTGCCAGCAGTTCCTCGGGACAGGGGATTTCTAATGAAAAACTGTTTTTT
TRBJ2-1,16,-,TRBV5-6,-,CASSLWRASSYNEQFF,TGTGCCAGCAGCTTGTGGCGGGCTAGCTCCTACAATGAGCAGTTCTTC
TRBJ2-1,19,-,TRBV11-3,TRBD2,CASSSTSGSLGVGHDEQFF,TGTGCCAGCAGCTCGACTAGCGGGAGTTTAGGGGTGGGGCACGATGAGCAGTTCTTC
TRBJ2-1,15,-,TRBV2,TRBD2,CASSLGLAGGQEQFF,TGTGCCAGCAGTTTAGGACTAGCGGGAGGTCAAGAGCAGTTCTTC
TRBJ2-1,17,-,TRBV10-1,TRBD2,CASSCPRLAGGPNEQFF,TGCGCCAGCAGCTGTCCGAGACTAGCGGGAGGGCCCAATGAGCAGTTCTTC
TRBJ1-5,13,-,TRBV11-2,TRBD1,CASSLTGVQPQHF,TGTGCCAGCAGCCTGACAGGGGTACAGCCCCAGCATTTT
TRBJ2-1,15,-,TRBV7-9,TRBD1,CASSPRTGPPNEQFF,TGTGCCAGCAGCCCCAGGACAGGGCCCCCCAATGAGCAGTTCTTC
TRBJ1-1,12,-,TRBV18,TRBD1,CASSGQGAEAFF,TGTGCCAGCTCAGGACAGGGAGCTGAAGCTTTCTTT
TRBJ1-4,15,-,TRBV7-9,TRBD1,CAIRAPGDRDEKLFF,TGTGCCATCCGGGCCCCGGGGGACAGAGATGAAAAACTGTTTTTT
TRBJ2-3,14,-,TRBV5-1,-,CASSLAPGTDTQYF,TGCGCCAGCAGCTTGGCCCCGGGCACAGATACGCAGTATTTT
TRBJ2-5,15,-,TRBV7-9,TRBD1,CASSRPGQGIETQYF,TGTGCCAGCAGCAGACCGGGACAGGGAATAGAGACCCAGTACTTC
TRBJ2-7,14,-,TRBV5-1,TRBD2,CASTLTSGSNEQYF,TGCGCCAGCACTTTGACTAGCGGGTCCAACGAGCAGTACTTC
TRBJ2-7,14,-,TRBV7-9,-,CASSPPSAGPEQYF,TGTGCCAGCAGCCCACCTTCGGCAGGGCCCGAGCAGTACTTC
TRBJ2-3,15,-,TRBV3-1/TRBV3-2,-,CASSPRERHPDTQYF,TGTGCCAGCAGCCCCCGGGAACGGCATCCAGATACGCAGTATTTT
TRBJ2-7,15,-,TRBV7-2,TRBD2,CASGGASGSISEQYF,TGTGCCAGCGGAGGGGCTAGCGGGAGTATCAGCGAGCAGTACTTC
TRBJ2-1,14,-,TRBV30,TRBD2,CAWSTSGSDNEQFF,TGTGCCTGGTCGACTAGCGGGAGTGACAATGAGCAGTTCTTC
TRBJ2-7,15,-,TRBV24-1,TRBD1,CATSDLRQGRYEQYF,TGTGCCACCAGTGATTTAAGACAGGGACGCTACGAGCAGTACTTC
TRBJ2-7,17,-,TRBV18,TRBD2,CASSPQLAGAQIYEQYF,TGTGCCAGCTCACCACAACTAGCGGGAGCCCAGATTTACGAGCAGTACTTC
TRBJ2-1,17,-,TRBV27,TRBD2,CASSGLGSGRSYNEQFF,TGTGCCAGCAGTGGGCTCGGTAGCGGGAGATCCTACAATGAGCAGTTCTTC
TRBJ1-1,14,-,TRBV5-1,TRBD1,CASSSGQVNTEAFF,TGCGCCAGCAGCTCGGGACAGGTGAACACTGAAGCTTTCTTT
TRBJ2-4,15,-,TRBV27,-,CASTPSGQAKNIQYF,TGTGCCAGCACCCCATCCGGACAGGCCAAAAACATTCAGTACTTC
TRBJ1-1,14,-,TRBV7-3,-,CASSLRGQNSEAFF,TGTGCCAGCAGCTTAAGGGGACAAAATTCTGAAGCTTTCTTT
TRBJ1-1,13,once,TRBV11-2,-,CASSLGSGVEAFF,TGTGCCAGCAGCTTAGGGAGCGGGGTTGAAGCTTTCTTT
TRBJ2-7,16,-,TRBV9,TRBD1,CASSPRGNEHPYEQYF,TGTGCCAGCAGCCCCAGGGGGAACGAGCATCCCTACGAGCAGTACTTC
TRBJ2-7,14,-,TRBV9,-,CASSVEDRSGEQYF,TGTGCCAGCAGCGTAGAGGATCGAAGCGGGGAGCAGTACTTC
TRBJ1-6,15,-,TRBV2,-,CASRESGQNNSPLHF,TGTGCCAGCAGGGAGTCCGGACAGAATAATTCACCCCTCCACTTT
TRBJ2-1,16,-,TRBV4-3,TRBD2,CASSQDYGGSHNEQFF,TGCGCCAGCAGCCAAGATTACGGCGGGAGCCACAATGAGCAGTTCTTC
TRBJ2-1,14,-,TRBV5-1,TRBD1,CASTGGLTYNEQFF,TGCGCCAGTACAGGGGGCCTTACCTACAATGAGCAGTTCTTC
TRBJ1-4,14,-,TRBV2,TRBD1,CASLLDRAEEKLFF,TGTGCCAGCCTTCTCGACAGGGCGGAGGAAAAACTGTTTTTT
TRBJ2-6,16,-,TRBV7-8,-,CASSLGWSSGANVLTF,TGTGCCAGCAGCTTAGGATGGAGCTCTGGGGCCAACGTCCTGACTTTC
TRBJ2-1,15,-,TRBV7-3,TRBD2,CASSASGLTGDEQFF,TGTGCCAGCAGTGCCTCGGGACTAACCGGCGATGAGCAGTTCTTC
TRBJ1-1,15,-,TRBV30,TRBD1,CACWGQGGLSTEAFF,TGTGCCTGTTGGGGACAGGGGGGGCTTAGCACTGAAGCTTTCTTT
TRBJ2-2,16,-,TRBV14,TRBD2,CASSPRGREITGELFF,TGTGCCAGCAGCCCCCGCGGGCGGGAGATCACCGGGGAGCTGTTTTTT
TRBJ1-6,14,-,TRBV18,-,CASSPVGVGSPLHF,TGTGCCAGCTCACCAGTAGGGGTTGGATCACCCCTCCACTTT
TRBJ1-2,15,-,TRBV9,TRBD1,CASSVTSTGNDGYTF,TGTGCCAGCAGCGTAACGTCGACAGGGAATGATGGCTACACCTTC
TRBJ2-7,13,-,TRBV30,-,CAWSNQGFAEQYF,TGTGCCTGGAGTAATCAGGGTTTCGCCGAGCAGTACTTC
TRBJ1-5,14,few,TRBV2,TRBD1,CASSVQGGNQPQHF,TGTGCCAGCAGTGTACAGGGGGGCAATCAGCCCCAGCATTTT
TRBJ1-4,15,-,TRBV3-1/TRBV3-2,-,CASSLREGPNEKLFF,TGTGCCAGCAGCCTAAGGGAGGGGCCTAATGAAAAACTGTTTTTT
TRBJ2-1,14,-,TRBV11-1,TRBD1,CASSRLLTGNEQFF,TGTGCCAGCAGCCGTCTCTTGACAGGGAATGAGCAGTTCTTC